What follows is one T cell receptor beta chain and its context. This clonotype was recorded at least ten times. Its antigen has not been determined. Base-call qualities are not available, and no considerably larger clone is one nucleotide away. The TCR beta CDR3 regions were amplified from the RNA transcripts. A first-round RT-PCR of the TCR CDR3 used the HTBI primer set with the Qiagen OneStep RT-PCR kit. Libraries were constructed in a second round of multiplex PCR, after which size selection and purification were carried out. Paired-end sequencing of the libraries was performed with 100 bp reads on an Illumina HiSeq2000. Processing in the source paper ran as follows. SOAPnuke was used to process the raw data, removing reads that contained adapters or uncalled bases, had a mean Phred below 15, or lacked an exact match to the constant primer or identifier. High-quality paired reads were merged using COPE v1.2.5, and each unique nucleotide sequence was defined as a clonotype. MiTCR v1.1 was used to align clonotypes to the IMGT TRBV, TRBD and TRBJ reference segments. The analysis included only V-J combinations with a frequency above 0.0001, which together covered more than 98% of the repertoires. The TCS score was defined as F50 (clonal expansion) divided by E x V (chaos), with BLOSUM62-based TCRdist calculated between CDR3 peptides within each V-J. Welch's t-statistics and random forest reduced fewer than 550 V-J features to 13, which were used in a naive Bayes classifier (R e1071). Using fastp at Q25 and MiXCR, TCRdb reprocessed the public reads and kept productive beta chains. Each record represents a unique CDR3 protein, reported with the most common genes and DNA among its rows. V and J calls and clone size were set by TCRdb, not the authors. This sample is represented by fewer than 900,000 distinct CDR3 sequences; less than 20% of them were singletons. The ten largest clones represent around 8.1% of the sample.

The sample originates from a study of T cells in Graves' hyperthyroidism and ophthalmopathy (dated by TCRdb to between 2017 and 2020). About the investigation overall: Peripheral blood was collected at initial diagnosis, before any treatment. In addition, the study compared T-cell repertoires in thyroid tissue and in blood from several Graves' hyperthyroidism patients. A discovery cohort of roughly 100 patients, 43 with Graves' ophthalmopathy and about 60 with stable Graves' hyperthyroidism, was used to find distinguishing TCR V-J signatures. Prospective prediction of ophthalmopathy was tested in an independent validation cohort of about 19 hyperthyroidism patients and 17 patients who later progressed to ophthalmopathy. The roughly 100 discovery patients were divided at random into training and test sets in a 7:3 ratio. Once sampling was done, hyperthyroidism patients were given methimazole at a starting dose of 30 mg daily, whereas ophthalmopathy patients were given high-dose intravenous methylprednisolone. The paper describes TCR Vbeta CDR3 sequencing of 120 to 150 peripheral blood samples, made up of 43 ophthalmopathy patients, 70 to 75 hyperthyroidism patients and roughly 17 progressor patients. Beyond this particular receptor, the publication reports: Sample size was not statistically predetermined, and blinding of investigators to group allocation was not performed. In validation, the model predicted progression to ophthalmopathy with around 71% sensitivity and roughly 75% specificity, a median of approximately 6.7 months before onset. Blood samples also contained most of the expanded thyroid clonotypes (frequency above 0.001), which suggests that blood repertoires may reflect thyroid immune responses. In cross-validation, a model built on a 13 V-J signature told ophthalmopathy apart from stable hyperthyroidism with approximately 90% sensitivity and about 81% specificity, and in testing the same model reached 80%/75%.

Graves' hyperthyroidism was defined as stable when no progression to ophthalmopathy occurred over 18 months of follow-up. Hyperthyroidism patients were newly diagnosed, with disease duration under 2 months, and aged 18 to 65 years. Exclusion was applied to patients with uncontrolled infections, other autoimmune diseases, pregnancy or lactation. Diagnoses were based on clinical symptoms, serum thyroxine and TRAb, thyroid ultrasound and orbital computed tomography. PBMCs were isolated from about 9.1 ml of fresh peripheral blood by Ficoll-Paque density gradient centrifugation. Trizol reagent was used to extract total RNA, and RNA quality was then checked on an Agilent 2100 Bioanalyzer. Taken from cysteine to phenylalanine, the CDR3 has 12 residues. Only the CDR3 part of the read is kept: 36 bases, read in frame from the first base. CDR1 and CDR2 are read off the germline V gene as SNHLY and FYNNEI. Between the V and J ends, shortened by 5 bases and 5 bases respectively, the junction contains 9 bases.

Sequenced input: blood. The chain couples TRBV2 to TRBJ2-5; a confident D gene designation cannot be given. The clonotype comes from a man aged 18 to 35 with Graves' hyperthyroidism. Read as DNA, the sequence is TGTGCCAGCAGTAAGCCCGGGGAGACCCAGTACTTC. This encodes CASSKPGETQYF.